This T cell receptor beta chain was sequenced during a study of TIL therapy for anti-PD-1-resistant metastatic lung cancer. The overall study: Tumors were harvested before any PD-1/PD-L1 blockade.

This was the immunoSEQ v3 assay. The table came from immunoSEQ multiplex PCR; TCRdb's copy has only in-frame clones and leaves some out. This sample carries 50,000 to 70,000 clones, around 69% of them seen once, and the ten largest clones take over 6.5%. Time point meaning: pre-treatment sample, taken before nivolumab and TIL therapy. CDR1 and CDR2 (germline): SQVTM, ANQGSEA. Germline trimming cut 4 bases from V and 6 bases from J; bases unmatched to any gene: 9. The CDR3 totals 13 residues. The sequence derives from a person between 25 and 79 years old with non-small cell lung cancer. The sequencing here drew on blood, taken at baseline. The rearrangement joins TRBV29-1 to TRBJ2-7; TRBD1 agrees at 7 bases. CDR3 amino acids: CSVGLPGDSEQYF. The CDR3, as DNA: TGCAGCGTTGGACTGCCAGGGGACAGCGAGCAGTACTTC.